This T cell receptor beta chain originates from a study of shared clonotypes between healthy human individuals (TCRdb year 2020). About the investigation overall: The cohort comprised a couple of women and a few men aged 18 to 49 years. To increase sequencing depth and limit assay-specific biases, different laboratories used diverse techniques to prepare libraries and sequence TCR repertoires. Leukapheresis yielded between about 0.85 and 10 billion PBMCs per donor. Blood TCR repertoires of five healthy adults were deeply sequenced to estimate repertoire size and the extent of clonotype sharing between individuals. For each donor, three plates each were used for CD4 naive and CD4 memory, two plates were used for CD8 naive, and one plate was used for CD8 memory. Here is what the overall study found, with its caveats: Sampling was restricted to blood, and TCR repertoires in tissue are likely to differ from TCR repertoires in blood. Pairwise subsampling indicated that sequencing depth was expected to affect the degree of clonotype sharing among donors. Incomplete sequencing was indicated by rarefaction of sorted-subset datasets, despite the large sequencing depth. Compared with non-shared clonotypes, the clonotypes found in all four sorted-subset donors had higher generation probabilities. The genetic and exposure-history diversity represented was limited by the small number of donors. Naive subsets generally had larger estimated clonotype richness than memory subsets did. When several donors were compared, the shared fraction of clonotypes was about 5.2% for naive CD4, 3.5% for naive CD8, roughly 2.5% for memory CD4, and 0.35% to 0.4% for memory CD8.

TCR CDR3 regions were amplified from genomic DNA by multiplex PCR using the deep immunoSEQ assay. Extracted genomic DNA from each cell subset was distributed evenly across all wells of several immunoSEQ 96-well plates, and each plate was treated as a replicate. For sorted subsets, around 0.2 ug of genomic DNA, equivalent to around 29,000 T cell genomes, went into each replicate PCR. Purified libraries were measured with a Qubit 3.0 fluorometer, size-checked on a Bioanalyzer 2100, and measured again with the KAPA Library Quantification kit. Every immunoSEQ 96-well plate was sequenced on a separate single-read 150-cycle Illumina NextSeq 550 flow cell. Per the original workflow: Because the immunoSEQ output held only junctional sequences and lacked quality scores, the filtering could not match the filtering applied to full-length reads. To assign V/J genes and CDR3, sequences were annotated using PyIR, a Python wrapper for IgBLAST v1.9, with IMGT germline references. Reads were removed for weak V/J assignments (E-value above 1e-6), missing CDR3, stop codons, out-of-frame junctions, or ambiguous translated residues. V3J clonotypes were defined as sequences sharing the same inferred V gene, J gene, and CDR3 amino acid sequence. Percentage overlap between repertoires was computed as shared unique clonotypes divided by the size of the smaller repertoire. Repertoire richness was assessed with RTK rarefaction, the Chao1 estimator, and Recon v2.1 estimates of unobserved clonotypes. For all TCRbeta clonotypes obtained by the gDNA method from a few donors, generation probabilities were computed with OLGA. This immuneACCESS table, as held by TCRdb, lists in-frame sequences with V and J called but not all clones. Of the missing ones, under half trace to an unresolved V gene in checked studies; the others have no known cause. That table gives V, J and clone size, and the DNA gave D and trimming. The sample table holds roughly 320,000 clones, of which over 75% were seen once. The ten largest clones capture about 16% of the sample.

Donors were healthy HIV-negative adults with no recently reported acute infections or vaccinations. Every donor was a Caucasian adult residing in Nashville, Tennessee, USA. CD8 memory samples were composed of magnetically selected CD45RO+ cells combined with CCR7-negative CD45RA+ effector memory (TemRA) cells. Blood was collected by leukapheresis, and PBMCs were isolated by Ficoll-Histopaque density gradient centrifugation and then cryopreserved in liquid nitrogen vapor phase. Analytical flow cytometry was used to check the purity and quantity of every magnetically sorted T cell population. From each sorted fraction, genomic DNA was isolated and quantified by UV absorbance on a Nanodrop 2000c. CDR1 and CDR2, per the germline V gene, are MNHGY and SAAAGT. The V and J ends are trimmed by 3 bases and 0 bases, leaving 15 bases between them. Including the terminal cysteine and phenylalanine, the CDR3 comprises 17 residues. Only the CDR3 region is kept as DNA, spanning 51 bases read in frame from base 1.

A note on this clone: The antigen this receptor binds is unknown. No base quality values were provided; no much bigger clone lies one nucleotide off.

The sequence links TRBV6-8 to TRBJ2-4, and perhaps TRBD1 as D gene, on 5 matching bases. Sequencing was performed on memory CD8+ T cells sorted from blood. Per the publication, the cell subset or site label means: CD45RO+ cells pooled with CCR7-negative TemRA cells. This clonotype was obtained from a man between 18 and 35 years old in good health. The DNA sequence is TGTGCCAGCAGTTATGCCCCAAGGGGAAGAGCCAAAAACATTCAGTACTTC. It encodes CASSYAPRGRAKNIQYF.